Listed below are T cell receptor beta chains from one sample, sequenced in a study of technical replicates of blood from several donors. TCRdb's table, derived via immunoSEQ multiplex PCR, lists solely in-frame clones and lacks some. The profile shows some 93,000 clones, approximately 95% of them singletons. The sample was T cells isolated from PBMCs. Source of these receptors: a human donor in good health. The CDR3 runs from the conserved cysteine through the conserved F or W. The D gene is left open where the match is weak. Part of the rows lack a size; the others show once, few, many or a class for expanded clones.

v_call	j_call	clone_size	d_call	cdr3_aa	cdr3_nt
TRBV5-1	TRBJ2-1	NA	TRBD1	CASSTGTEGNEQFF	TGCGCCAGCAGCACCGGGACAGAGGGCAATGAGCAGTTCTTC
TRBV6-1	TRBJ2-7	once	NA	CASSGTATYEQYF	TGTGCCAGCAGTGGGACAGCCACCTACGAGCAGTACTTC
TRBV4-2	TRBJ2-1	few	TRBD2	CASSHSRGLAGVGDNEQFF	TGTGCCAGCAGCCATAGCCGCGGACTAGCGGGAGTGGGGGACAATGAGCAGTTCTTC
TRBV2	TRBJ1-6	NA	TRBD1	CASSERGRASNSPLHF	TGTGCCAGCAGTGAAAGGGGGCGAGCCTCCAATTCACCCCTCCACTTT
TRBV5-1	TRBJ1-1	NA	TRBD1	CASSSEGLQGPYPPMNTEAFF	TGCGCCAGCAGCTCGGAGGGCCTACAGGGGCCCTACCCTCCCATGAACACTGAAGCTTTCTTT
TRBV7-8	TRBJ1-2	NA	TRBD1	CASSLVAGTGGYGYTF	TGTGCCAGCAGCTTAGTGGCGGGGACAGGAGGGTATGGCTACACCTTC
TRBV6-5	TRBJ1-2	NA	NA	CASTYKGGGWNGYTF	TGTGCCAGCACCTATAAAGGGGGAGGGTGGAATGGCTACACCTTC
TRBV15	TRBJ1-1	NA	NA	CATSDGPYTEAFF	TGTGCCACCAGCGATGGCCCGTACACTGAAGCTTTCTTT
TRBV11-2	TRBJ1-2	few	NA	CASSPSTGPLYGYTF	TGTGCCAGCAGCCCCAGTACAGGGCCTCTCTATGGCTACACCTTC
TRBV9	TRBJ2-3	NA	TRBD2	CASSVASGDTQYF	TGTGCCAGCAGCGTAGCTAGCGGAGATACGCAGTATTTT
TRBV19	TRBJ2-5	NA	TRBD2	CASRPLAGGDQETQYF	TGTGCCAGTAGACCCCTTGCCGGGGGGGACCAAGAGACCCAGTACTTC
TRBV7-6	TRBJ2-1	NA	TRBD1	CASSLGWRGGLYNEQFF	TGTGCCAGCAGCCTAGGGTGGAGAGGGGGCCTCTACAATGAGCAGTTCTTC
TRBV6-1	TRBJ2-7	NA	TRBD2	CASGGGGSYPYEQYF	TGTGCCAGCGGGGGAGGCGGGAGCTATCCCTACGAGCAGTACTTC
TRBV5-1	TRBJ1-1	NA	NA	CASSPSGGAVTEAFF	TGCGCCAGCAGCCCGAGTGGGGGGGCGGTCACTGAAGCTTTCTTT
TRBV2	TRBJ1-6	once	NA	CASSGEGNSPLHF	TGTGCCAGCAGTGGGGAGGGAAATTCACCCCTCCACTTT
TRBV19	TRBJ2-3	NA	TRBD1	CASSIVLTGVNTQYF	TGTGCCAGTAGTATAGTCCTGACAGGGGTGAATACGCAGTATTTT
TRBV19	TRBJ2-5	NA	TRBD2	CASSIERAGGPPETQYF	TGTGCCAGTAGTATAGAGCGAGCGGGGGGGCCACCAGAGACCCAGTACTTC
TRBV27	TRBJ1-4	NA	NA	CASSPLGFGAANEKLFF	TGTGCCAGCAGTCCATTGGGTTTTGGGGCAGCTAATGAAAAACTGTTTTTT
TRBV4-1	TRBJ2-1	NA	TRBD2	CASSPGTSGYSYNEQFF	TGCGCCAGCAGCCCCGGGACTAGCGGATACTCCTACAATGAGCAGTTCTTC
TRBV4-2	TRBJ1-2	NA	TRBD1	CASSQDQSQGYYGYTF	TGTGCCAGCAGCCAAGATCAATCACAGGGGTACTATGGCTACACCTTC
TRBV2	TRBJ2-5	NA	NA	CASSWRKQETQYF	TGTGCCAGCAGTTGGAGGAAGCAAGAGACCCAGTACTTC
TRBV2	TRBJ1-2	NA	TRBD1	CASRTTGTVYGYTF	TGTGCCAGCAGGACTACCGGGACAGTCTATGGCTACACCTTC
TRBV6-5	TRBJ2-7	NA	TRBD1	CASSLRDRAYEQYF	TGTGCCAGCAGCCTCCGGGACAGAGCCTACGAGCAGTACTTC
TRBV7-9	TRBJ1-2	NA	NA	CASSSIRDTGIINYGYTF	TGTGCCAGCAGCTCAATCCGGGACACGGGAATTATTAACTATGGCTACACCTTC
TRBV6-5	TRBJ1-5	NA	NA	CASSYDGHQPQHF	TGTGCCAGCAGTTACGATGGGCATCAGCCCCAGCATTTT
TRBV14	TRBJ1-2	NA	NA	CASSQTYRRITF	TGTGCCAGCAGCCAGACATACCGTCGGATCACCTTC
TRBV6-1	TRBJ2-7	NA	NA	CASLQGSYEQYF	TGTGCCAGCCTACAGGGCTCCTACGAGCAGTACTTC
TRBV13	TRBJ2-7	NA	NA	CASSLGFPRGGEQYF	TGTGCCAGCAGCTTAGGATTCCCCAGGGGCGGCGAGCAGTACTTC
TRBV19	TRBJ1-2	NA	NA	CASSITGIRQYYGYTF	TGTGCCAGTAGTATAACAGGGATCAGACAATACTATGGCTACACCTTC
TRBV28	TRBJ2-2	NA	TRBD2	CASKGGRAYGELFF	TGTGCCAGCAAAGGCGGGAGGGCTTACGGGGAGCTGTTTTTT
TRBV5-1	TRBJ2-7	once	NA	CASSLQGYRPRNPSYEQYF	TGCGCCAGCAGCTTGCAGGGCTACCGACCCCGAAACCCTTCCTACGAGCAGTACTTC
TRBV5-6	TRBJ1-2	NA	TRBD1	CASSLDRGYGYTF	TGTGCCAGCAGCTTGGACAGGGGCTATGGCTACACCTTC
TRBV5-4	TRBJ2-5	NA	TRBD2	CASSFGTSGSTETQYF	TGTGCCAGCAGCTTTGGGACTAGCGGGAGTACAGAGACCCAGTACTTC
TRBV12-5	TRBJ2-1	NA	NA	CALGDGRPYNEQFF	TGTGCCCTGGGGGATGGGAGGCCTTACAATGAGCAGTTCTTC
TRBV19	TRBJ1-6	once	TRBD1	CASSGQGANNSPLHF	TGTGCCAGTAGTGGCCAGGGGGCGAATAATTCACCCCTCCACTTT
TRBV11-2	TRBJ2-3	NA	NA	CASSPPGVGTQYF	TGTGCCAGCAGCCCCCCGGGGGTGGGTACGCAGTATTTT
TRBV28	TRBJ2-7	NA	TRBD2	CASITGAGGSYEQYF	TGTGCCAGCATCACCGGTGCGGGGGGGTCCTACGAGCAGTACTTC
TRBV28	TRBJ2-3	NA	TRBD2	CASQREREGSDTQYF	TGTGCCAGTCAGAGGGAGCGGGAGGGCTCAGATACGCAGTATTTT
TRBV19	TRBJ2-7	once	TRBD1	CASGTGGGRVSEQYF	TGTGCCAGCGGGACAGGGGGCGGCCGGGTCTCCGAGCAGTACTTC
TRBV7-3	TRBJ2-1	NA	TRBD2	CASSLSGGTYNEQFF	TGTGCCAGCAGCTTATCGGGGGGGACTTACAATGAGCAGTTCTTC
TRBV28	TRBJ2-1	NA	TRBD2	CASRTGTSGRNEQFF	TGTGCCAGCAGGACCGGGACTAGCGGGAGAAATGAGCAGTTCTTC
TRBV13	TRBJ2-1	few	TRBD2	CASSPRGTRIDNEQFF	TGTGCCAGCAGTCCTCGGGGGACTAGAATTGACAATGAGCAGTTCTTC
TRBV30	TRBJ1-2	NA	NA	CAWSVVRENYGYTF	TGTGCCTGGAGTGTGGTACGGGAAAACTATGGCTACACCTTC
TRBV7-3	TRBJ1-2	NA	TRBD1	CASSPGGVYGYTF	TGTGCCAGCAGCCCAGGGGGAGTCTATGGCTACACCTTC
TRBV7-9	TRBJ2-2	NA	TRBD1	CASSCRRQGKMELFF	TGTGCCAGCAGTTGTCGTAGACAGGGTAAGATGGAGCTGTTTTTT
TRBV30	TRBJ1-2	NA	NA	CAWSLVHSGYTF	TGTGCCTGGAGTTTAGTTCACAGTGGCTACACCTTC
TRBV5-1	TRBJ2-1	NA	TRBD2	CASSLVFISGRDNEQFF	TGCGCCAGCAGCTTGGTATTTATTAGCGGGAGGGACAATGAGCAGTTCTTC
TRBV28	TRBJ2-2	NA	TRBD2	CASAPLAGLNTNTGELFF	TGTGCCAGCGCCCCACTAGCGGGGCTAAACACGAACACCGGGGAGCTGTTTTTT
TRBV28	TRBJ2-3	NA	TRBD2	CASSSTSGLAGAQYF	TGTGCCAGCAGTTCTACCTCGGGACTAGCGGGAGCACAGTATTTT
TRBV27	TRBJ2-3	NA	NA	CASSFLPPGDSTDTQYF	TGTGCCAGCAGTTTTCTCCCTCCCGGGGATAGCACAGATACGCAGTATTTT
TRBV5-1	TRBJ2-1	NA	TRBD2	CASTFEGLAGANEQFF	TGCGCCAGCACCTTTGAGGGACTAGCGGGAGCCAATGAGCAGTTCTTC
TRBV30	TRBJ2-1	NA	NA	CAWSIGSFDEQFF	TGTGCCTGGAGTATCGGGAGCTTCGATGAGCAGTTCTTC
TRBV5-6	TRBJ2-7	NA	NA	CASSLGQASYEQYF	TGTGCCAGCAGCTTGGGACAGGCCTCCTACGAGCAGTACTTC
TRBV7-9	TRBJ1-2	NA	TRBD1	CASSSPGTALTHSNYGYTF	TGTGCCAGCAGCTCCCCAGGGACAGCTTTAACCCACTCTAACTATGGCTACACCTTC
TRBV5-4	TRBJ2-3	NA	NA	CASSPNLQGTDTQYF	TGTGCCAGCAGCCCTAACCTACAGGGCACAGATACGCAGTATTTT
TRBV7-3	TRBJ2-7	NA	NA	CASSLTGGSYEQYF	TGTGCCAGCAGCTTGACAGGTGGCTCCTACGAGCAGTACTTC
TRBV5-1	TRBJ2-3	NA	TRBD2	CASSLEGSGEDTQYF	TGCGCCAGCAGCTTGGAGGGTAGCGGGGAAGATACGCAGTATTTT
TRBV7-2	TRBJ2-2	NA	TRBD2	CASRGLAANTGELFF	TGTGCCAGCAGGGGACTAGCGGCGAACACCGGGGAGCTGTTTTTT
TRBV15	TRBJ2-1	NA	TRBD2	CATSRKTSGYLLLSYNEQFF	TGTGCCACCAGCAGGAAGACTAGCGGTTACCTACTCCTCTCCTACAATGAGCAGTTCTTC